The T cell receptor (beta chain) under discussion was sequenced for a study of shared clonotypes between healthy human individuals. As for this clone: Its matching antigen is unknown.

Profiling relied on immunoSEQ multiplex PCR, and the TCRdb table lists in-frame clones only, not all of them. The sample contains over 800,000 clones, 85% to 95% of which appear only once. Naive CD8 cells lacked CD45RO and underwent positive selection for CCR7, leaving out terminally differentiated effector memory CD45RA+ cells. Every contributor of samples was a Caucasian grown-up residing in Nashville, Tennessee. The CDR3 sequence is 14 residues long. Germline V gene sequence: CDR1 MDHEN, CDR2 SYDVKM. V was cut by 3 bases and J by 2 bases, with 9 bases left in between. Whole-study findings and limits: Investigators collected only blood, and repertoires in tissues likely differ. In having few donors, the study represented limited genetic and exposure-history diversity.

Sequenced material: naive CD8+ T cells sorted from blood. V usage is TRBV28 and J usage is TRBJ2-3; tentatively, D is TRBD2 (5 bases). The sequence was obtained from a man aged 25-45 years in good health. CDR3 residues: CASSFAGDTDTQYF. The CDR3 nucleotides read TGTGCCAGCAGTTTCGCGGGTGACACAGATACGCAGTATTTT.